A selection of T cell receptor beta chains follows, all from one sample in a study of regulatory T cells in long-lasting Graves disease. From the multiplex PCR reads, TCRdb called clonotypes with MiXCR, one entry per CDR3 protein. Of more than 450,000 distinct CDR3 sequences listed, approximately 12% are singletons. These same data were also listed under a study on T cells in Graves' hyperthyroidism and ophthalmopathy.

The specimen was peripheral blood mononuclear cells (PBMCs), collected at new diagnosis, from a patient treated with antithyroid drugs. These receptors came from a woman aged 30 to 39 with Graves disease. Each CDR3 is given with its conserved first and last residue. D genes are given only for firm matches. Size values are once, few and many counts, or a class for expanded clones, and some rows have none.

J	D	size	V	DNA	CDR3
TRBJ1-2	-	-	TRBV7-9	TGTGCCAGCAGCTTAGGAGGCCTTAACCCCAACTATGGCTACACCTTC	CASSLGGLNPNYGYTF
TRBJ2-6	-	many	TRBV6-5	TGTGCCAGCAGTTACTCTTGGCGGACCTCTGGGGCCAACGTCCTGACTTTC	CASSYSWRTSGANVLTF
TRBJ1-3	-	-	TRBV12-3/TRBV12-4	TGTGCCAGCACCAAGGGCGGAAGCTCTGGAAACACCATATATTTT	CASTKGGSSGNTIYF
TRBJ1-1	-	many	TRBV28	TGTGCCAGCAGCGGGGGGTACACTGAAGCTTTCTTT	CASSGGYTEAFF
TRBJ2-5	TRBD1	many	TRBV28	TGTGCCAGCAGCCCAGCCGGGACAGGGGACCAAGAGACCCAGTACTTC	CASSPAGTGDQETQYF
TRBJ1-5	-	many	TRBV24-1	TGTGCCACCAGCGTACCACACAGGGTAAGCAATCAGCCCCAGCATTTT	CATSVPHRVSNQPQHF
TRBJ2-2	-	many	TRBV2	TGTGCCAGCAGACTCAATAGTAGGGGGGAGCTGTTTTTT	CASRLNSRGELFF
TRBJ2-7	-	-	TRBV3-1	TGTGCCAGCAGCCAACATGGCGGTGACTACGAGCAGTACTTC	CASSQHGGDYEQYF
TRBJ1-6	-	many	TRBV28	TGTGCCAGCAGTTTAGGATTAGTTTATAATTCACCCCTCCACTTT	CASSLGLVYNSPLHF
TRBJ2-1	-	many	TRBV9	TGTGCCAGCAGCGTAGACGACTACCTGGGTGAGCAGTTCTTC	CASSVDDYLGEQFF
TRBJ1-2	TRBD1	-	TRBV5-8	TGTGCCGGCTTAAGGCCGGGACAGGGGCGTTTTAGCTACACCTTC	CAGLRPGQGRFSYTF
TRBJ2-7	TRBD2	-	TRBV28	TGTGCCAGCAGTCGGACTAGCGGGAGGGCCTACGAGCAGTACTTC	CASSRTSGRAYEQYF
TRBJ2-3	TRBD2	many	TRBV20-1	TGCAGTGCTAGAGATGTTCATAGCGGGGACACAGATACGCAGTATTTT	CSARDVHSGDTDTQYF
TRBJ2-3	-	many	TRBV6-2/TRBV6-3	TGTGCCAGCAGTTACGGGGGAGTCAGAGATACGCAGTATTTT	CASSYGGVRDTQYF
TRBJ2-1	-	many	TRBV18	TGTGCCAGCTCGGGACTGGGTGCCCGCAATGAGCAGTTCTTC	CASSGLGARNEQFF
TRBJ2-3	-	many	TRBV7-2	TGCGCCAGCAGCTCGCTAGCAGATACGCAGTATTTT	CASSSLADTQYF
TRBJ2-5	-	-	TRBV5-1	TGCGCCAGCAGCGGCCGGGACTTTTACCAAGAGACCCAGTACTTC	CASSGRDFYQETQYF
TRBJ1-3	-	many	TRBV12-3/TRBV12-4	TGTGCCAGCAGTTTTGGAGGGGTCTATGGAAACACCATATATTTT	CASSFGGVYGNTIYF
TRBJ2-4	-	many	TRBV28	TGTGCCAGCAGTCACGGGAGCGGAACAAACATTCAGTACTTC	CASSHGSGTNIQYF
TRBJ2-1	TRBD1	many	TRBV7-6	TGTGCCAGCAGCTTAGCGACAGGGGGGGTCTACAATGAGCAGTTCTTC	CASSLATGGVYNEQFF
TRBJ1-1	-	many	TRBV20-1	TGCAGTGCTAGTGACGGGACTGCGAGGGGTGAAGCTTTCTTT	CSASDGTARGEAFF
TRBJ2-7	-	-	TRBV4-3	TGCGCCAGCAGCCAAGTTACAGGGAGCTCCTACGAGCAGTACTTC	CASSQVTGSSYEQYF
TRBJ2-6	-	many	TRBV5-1	TGCGCCAGCAGCGACCGGACCTCTGGGGCCAACGTCCTGACTTTC	CASSDRTSGANVLTF
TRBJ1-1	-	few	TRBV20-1	TGCAGTGCTAGAGTTCGAACCCCCGGGAAAGCTTTCTTT	CSARVRTPGKAFF
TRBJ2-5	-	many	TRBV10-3	TGTGCCATCAGTGTGGGCGATACCCGGGGGGAGACCCAGTACTTC	CAISVGDTRGETQYF